These 9 T cell receptor beta chains originate from one sample sequenced in a study of shared T cell receptors in the human thymus. Profiled with immunoSEQ multiplex PCR; TCRdb holds only in-frame clones, not every one. The sample has hundreds of thousands of clones, around 87% seen once. Another study also made use of these data, one on human thymus T cells.

Sequencing was carried out using thymocytes. The receptor set was obtained from a boy in the first two years of life with a congenital heart defect.

The chain recombines TRBV12-5 with TRBJ2-1, with TRBD1 matching 9 bases. Germline V gene sequence: CDR1 LGHNT, CDR2 FRNRAP. With 2 bases clipped from V and 7 bases from J, the junction kept 6 bases outside the gene matches. The CDR3 totals 15 residues. As DNA, the CDR3 is TGTGCTAGTGGTTTGATGACAGGGGGATGGAATGAGCAGTTCTTC. This encodes CASGLMTGGWNEQFF.

Here the CDR3 DNA reads TGTGCCAGCAGCCCCGGACAGGTTCGACCCTACGAGCAGTACTTC. It is translated as CASSPGQVRPYEQYF. The chain links TRBV5-6 to TRBJ2-7; TRBD1 matches at 7 bases. CDR1 SGHDT and CDR2 YYEEEE come from the germline V gene. The CDR3 consists of 15 residues. The V and J ends lost 4 bases and 2 bases, in that order; junction bases with no gene match: 9.

This clone was seen a few times. This chain joins TRBV12-5 and TRBJ1-1; the D gene is possibly TRBD1 (6 bases). In germline, CDR1 is LGHNT, CDR2 FRNRAP. This CDR3 comprises 15 residues. V was cut by 7 bases and J by 4 bases, with 19 bases left in between. Written as DNA, the CDR3 is TGTGCTAGTGCTCCGACAGGACCGGACGCCACTGAAGCTTTCTTT. Encoded protein: CASAPTGPDATEAFF.

The chain uses TRBV4-1 and TRBJ1-6; 9 bases match TRBD1. The V and J ends lost 4 bases and 5 bases, in that order; junction bases with no gene match: 9. The CDR3 runs 17 residues. CDR1 MGHRA and CDR2 YSYEKL come from the germline V gene. The CDR3 sequence: CASSPATGGMDNSPLHF. CDR3 DNA sequence: TGCGCCAGCAGCCCCGCGACAGGGGGTATGGATAATTCACCCCTCCACTTT.

This chain uses TRBV6-1 with TRBJ1-5; no definite D call. The length of the CDR3 is 15 residues. Looked up from germline, CDR1 is MNHNS and CDR2 is SASEGT. V lost 4 bases and J lost 0, with 10 bases in between. In DNA form, the CDR3 reads TGTGCCAGCAGTGGGCCTGATTTTAGCAATCAGCCCCAGCATTTT. Translation gives CASSGPDFSNQPQHF.

This clone was detected only a few times. The chain uses TRBV19 and TRBJ2-1; D possibly corresponds to TRBD1 (5 bases). The V and J ends lost 2 bases and 13 bases respectively, with 18 bases between them. The germline CDR1 and CDR2 sequences are LNHDA and SQIVND (reference sequence). This CDR3 is 14 amino acids long. The CDR3 DNA reads TGTGCCAGTAGTATACGATTTGACAGCGAAAGACAGTTCTTC. Its protein product is CASSIRFDSERQFF.

The sample holds a few counts of this clone. CDR3 amino acids: CASRQVSSYEQYF. In DNA form, the CDR3 reads TGTGCCAGCAGACAGGTGAGCTCCTACGAGCAGTACTTC. The V and J genes are TRBV27 and TRBJ2-7, with a tentative D call TRBD1 (5 bases). The CDR3 is made up of 13 amino acids. Trimming removed 6 bases at V and 0 bases at J, with 9 bases between. Per germline, CDR1 MNHEY and CDR2 SMNVEV (reference sequence).

The rearrangement links TRBV27 to TRBJ2-7, with D perhaps matching TRBD1 (5 bases). This CDR3 has 13 residues. CDR1 is MNHEY and CDR2 is SMNVEV in the germline V gene (reference sequence). Trimming took 4 bases from V and 2 from J, leaving 9 bases between them. CDR3: CASSWTPTYEQYF. CDR3 nucleotide sequence: TGTGCCAGCAGTTGGACACCGACCTACGAGCAGTACTTC.

The chain combines TRBV7-9 with TRBJ1-2; weak D call: TRBD1 (6 bases). In germline, CDR1 is SEHNR, CDR2 FQNEAQ (reference sequence). V shed 2 bases and J shed 4 bases, with 23 bases lying between them. This CDR3 contains 18 residues. CDR3 DNA: TGTGCCAGCAGCTTATCGTTGGTGGGTTGGACAGAACCCTATGGCTACACCTTC. Translating gives CASSLSLVGWTEPYGYTF.